The 4 T cell receptor beta chains below all came from one sample that was sequenced in a study of response to subunit inactivated influenza vaccine. TCRdb re-called the RT-PCR reads with MiXCR, one entry per CDR3 protein. Of around 650,000 distinct CDR3 sequences detected, about a sixth appear once; the ten largest clones hold approximately 10%. This material consisted of PBMCs from blood, taken 11 to 12 days after vaccination. The origin of the receptors is a man aged 50 to 60 who received an inactivated influenza vaccine.

The table lists this clonotype with a few counts. In DNA form, the CDR3 reads TGTGCCAGCAGCTTAGGTTCCCTGGGGCAGTATTTT. It codes for CASSLGSLGQYF. The rearrangement links TRBV7-9 to TRBJ2-3; D ambiguous. This CDR3 is built from 12 residues. V lost 1 base to trimming and J lost 11 bases, with 10 bases between them. CDR1 SEHNR and CDR2 FQNEAQ come from the germline V gene (reference sequence).

This sequence joins TRBV7-6 and TRBJ2-1, with D tentatively TRBD2 (5 bases). The length of the CDR3 is 15 residues. Per germline, CDR1 SGHVS and CDR2 FNYEAQ. Trimming removed 3 bases at V and 7 bases at J, with 16 bases between. In DNA form, the CDR3 reads TGTGCCAGCAGCTTTTCTGCCGGGATGGGGAATGAGCAGTTCTTC. Amino acid sequence: CASSFSAGMGNEQFF.

This clonotype was recorded at least ten times. This chain uses TRBV9 with TRBJ2-5; 11 bases match TRBD2. Germline CDR1 reads SGDLS; CDR2 reads YYNGEE. V was clipped by 3 bases and J by 3 bases; unmatched bases: 1. The CDR3 runs 14 residues. CDR3 in amino acids: CASSATSGKETQYF. As DNA, the CDR3 is TGTGCCAGCAGCGCGACTAGCGGGAAAGAGACCCAGTACTTC.

The V and J genes are TRBV14 and TRBJ2-3; D is possibly TRBD1 or TRBD2 (7 bases each). The CDR3 has 12 residues. V was shortened by 6 bases and J by 8 bases, with 12 bases between the two germline ends. Germline loops: CDR1 SGHDN, CDR2 FVKESK. The CDR3 DNA follows: TGTGCCAGCAGTCCAGGGGGGGCTACGCAGTATTTT. It yields the protein CASSPGGATQYF.